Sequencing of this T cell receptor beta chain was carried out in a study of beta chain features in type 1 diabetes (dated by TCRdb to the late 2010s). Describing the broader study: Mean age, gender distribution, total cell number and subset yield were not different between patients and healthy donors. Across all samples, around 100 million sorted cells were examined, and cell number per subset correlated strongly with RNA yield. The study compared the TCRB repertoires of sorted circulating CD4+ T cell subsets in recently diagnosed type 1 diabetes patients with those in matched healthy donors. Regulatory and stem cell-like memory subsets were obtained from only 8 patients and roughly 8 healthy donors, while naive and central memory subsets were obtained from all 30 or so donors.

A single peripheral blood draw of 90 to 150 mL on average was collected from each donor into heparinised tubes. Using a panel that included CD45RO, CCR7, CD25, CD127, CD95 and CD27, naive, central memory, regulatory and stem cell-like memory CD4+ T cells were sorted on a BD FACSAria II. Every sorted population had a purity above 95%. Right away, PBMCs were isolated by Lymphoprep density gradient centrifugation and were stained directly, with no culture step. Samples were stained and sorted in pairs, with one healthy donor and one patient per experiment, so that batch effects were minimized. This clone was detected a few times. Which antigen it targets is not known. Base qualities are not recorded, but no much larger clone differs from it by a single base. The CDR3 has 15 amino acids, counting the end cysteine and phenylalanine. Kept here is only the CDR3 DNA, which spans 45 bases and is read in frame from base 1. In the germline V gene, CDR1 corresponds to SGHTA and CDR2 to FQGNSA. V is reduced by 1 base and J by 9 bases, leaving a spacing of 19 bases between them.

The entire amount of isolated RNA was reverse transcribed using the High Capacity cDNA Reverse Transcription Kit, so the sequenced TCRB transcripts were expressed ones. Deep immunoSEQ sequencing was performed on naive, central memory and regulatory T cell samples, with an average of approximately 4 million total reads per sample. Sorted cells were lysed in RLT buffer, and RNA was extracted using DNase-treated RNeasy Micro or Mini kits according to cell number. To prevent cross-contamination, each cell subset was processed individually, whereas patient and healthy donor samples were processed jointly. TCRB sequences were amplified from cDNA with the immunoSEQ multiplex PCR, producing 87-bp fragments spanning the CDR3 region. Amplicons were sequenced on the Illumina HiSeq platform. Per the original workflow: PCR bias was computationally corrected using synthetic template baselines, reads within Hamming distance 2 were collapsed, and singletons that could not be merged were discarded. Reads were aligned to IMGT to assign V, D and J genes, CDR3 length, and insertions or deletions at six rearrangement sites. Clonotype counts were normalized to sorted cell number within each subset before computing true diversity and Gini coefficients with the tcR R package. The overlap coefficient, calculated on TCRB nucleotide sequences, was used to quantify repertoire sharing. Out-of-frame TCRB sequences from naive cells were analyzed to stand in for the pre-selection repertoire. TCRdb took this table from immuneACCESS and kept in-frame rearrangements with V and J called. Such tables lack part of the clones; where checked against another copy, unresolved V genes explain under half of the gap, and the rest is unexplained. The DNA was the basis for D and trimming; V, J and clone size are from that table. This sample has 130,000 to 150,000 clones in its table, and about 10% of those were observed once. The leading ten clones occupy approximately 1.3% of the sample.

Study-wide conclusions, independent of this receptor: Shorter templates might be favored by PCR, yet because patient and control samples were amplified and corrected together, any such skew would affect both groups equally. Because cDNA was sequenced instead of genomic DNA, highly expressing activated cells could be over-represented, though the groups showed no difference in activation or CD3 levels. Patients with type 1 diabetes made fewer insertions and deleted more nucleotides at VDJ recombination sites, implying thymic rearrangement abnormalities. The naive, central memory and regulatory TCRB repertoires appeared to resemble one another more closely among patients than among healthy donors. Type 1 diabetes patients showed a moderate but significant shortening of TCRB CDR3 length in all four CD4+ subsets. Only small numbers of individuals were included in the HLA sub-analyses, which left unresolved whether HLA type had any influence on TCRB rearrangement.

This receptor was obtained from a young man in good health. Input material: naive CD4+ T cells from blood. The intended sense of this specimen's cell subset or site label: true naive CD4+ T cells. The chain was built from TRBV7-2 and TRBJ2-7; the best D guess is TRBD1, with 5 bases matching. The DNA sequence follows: TGTGCCAGCAGCTTAGAAGGGTCCCAGGGAATAGGGCAGTACTTC. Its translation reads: CASSLEGSQGIGQYF.